Listed here are 12 T cell receptor beta chains from one sample, sequenced in a study of post-analysis software for immune sequencing data. Study findings and constraints: There were five or six TRBV segments more frequent in patients than controls, and TRBV5-6, TRBV5-1 and TRBV20-1 were among them.

What these receptors recognize is not known. Tagging with unique molecular identifiers was a feature of the TCR beta cDNA libraries. TCRdb recomputed calls from the PCR reads with MiXCR, one row per CDR3 protein. The sample records around 200,000 distinct CDR3 sequences, over 25% being singletons. Source material: blood. The receptor set was obtained from a girl aged 2-17 years with multiple sclerosis.

This chain links TRBV20-1 with TRBJ1-1, with D possibly being TRBD1 (5 bases). There are 13 residues in the CDR3. Germline-derived CDR1 and CDR2 are DFQATT and SNEGSKA (reference sequence). V lost 6 bases to trimming and J lost 1 base, with 12 bases between them. The CDR3 sequence is CSASRQRNTEAFF. CDR3 DNA: TGCAGTGCCTCCCGACAGAGGAACACTGAAGCTTTCTTT.

This sequence joins TRBV25-1 and TRBJ1-3; D is unresolved. This CDR3 spans 11 amino acids. The V end was cut by 7 bases, the J end by 8 bases, with 9 bases between. The germline V gene has CDR1 MGHDK and CDR2 SYGVNS. Here the CDR3 DNA reads TGTGCCAGCACCTCTCGTGACACCATATATTTT. Translating gives CASTSRDTIYF.

This clonotype was recorded many times. The chain recombines TRBV9 with TRBJ1-2, with D perhaps matching TRBD1 (5 bases). The V gene lost 0 bases and the J gene lost 8 bases, with 11 bases spanning the gap. CDR1 is SGDLS and CDR2 is YYNGEE in the germline V gene. The CDR3 covers 13 residues. The CDR3 nucleotides are TGTGCCAGCAGCGTAGGGGGAGGGGACGGCTACACCTTC. This codes for CASSVGGGDGYTF.

This clonotype was recorded at least ten times. The V and J genes are TRBV29-1 and TRBJ2-3; weak D call: TRBD1 (5 bases). V lost 6 bases and J 4 bases, leaving 14 bases between the germline ends. The germline CDR1 and CDR2 sequences are SQVTM and ANQGSEA. This CDR3 is 13 amino acids long. The DNA for the CDR3 is TGCAGCGTGACGCCCCAGGGTGCAGATACGCAGTATTTT. Translated: CSVTPQGADTQYF.

Concerning this clonotype: This may stem from a read error, because a much larger clone lies one nucleotide away. V and J are TRBV6-5 and TRBJ2-5; 11 nucleotides line up with TRBD1. The better agreement between TRBJ2-7 and the DNA end casts doubt on the J call. CDR3 length: 14 amino acids. Germline-derived CDR1 and CDR2 are MNHEY and SVGAGI. The CDR3 DNA is TGTGCCAGCAGGGAGGACAGGGGGCAATACGAGCAGTACTTC. It codes for CASREDRGQYEQYF.

Many counts were recorded for this clonotype. The chain couples TRBV28 to TRBJ2-1; D ambiguous. V lost 8 bases and J lost 4, with 6 bases in between. This CDR3 comprises 11 residues. CDR1 and CDR2 (germline): MDHEN, SYDVKM. The CDR3 nucleotides read TGTGCCAGCGTCCTTTACAATGAGCAGTTCTTC. Protein: CASVLYNEQFF.

This rearrangement joins TRBV27 to TRBJ1-1, with D unclear. The germline V gene encodes CDR1 MNHEY and CDR2 SMNVEV (reference sequence). This CDR3 comprises 13 residues. V lost 7 bases, J lost 1 base, and 10 bases lay in between. CDR3 sequence: CASKTTTNTEAFF. CDR3 sequence (DNA): TGTGCCAGCAAAACGACAACGAACACTGAAGCTTTCTTT.

The V and J genes are TRBV20-1 and TRBJ2-1; 9 bases are shared with TRBD2. The CDR3 consists of 15 residues. The ends lost 0 bases at V and 6 bases at J; junction bases unmatched: 6. Germline V gene data show CDR1 as DFQATT and CDR2 as SNEGSKA (reference sequence). The CDR3 DNA reads as TGCAGTGCTAGAGATAATAGCGGGAGTGGCAATGAGCAGTTCTTC. Translated, it gives CSARDNSGSGNEQFF.

The chain employs TRBV28 and TRBJ1-2, with unresolved D. The CDR3 loop spans 13 amino acids. V was trimmed by 3 bases and J by 6 bases, leaving 11 bases between them. Germline loops: CDR1 MDHEN, CDR2 SYDVKM. CDR3 protein: CASSFRRSNGYTF. Here the CDR3 DNA reads TGTGCCAGCAGTTTCCGCCGGAGTAATGGCTACACCTTC.

This clonotype was seen more than once but under ten times. The gene calls are TRBV3-1 and TRBJ2-3; 8 bases agree with TRBD2. Germline CDR1 LGHDT, CDR2 YNNKEL (reference sequence). Trimming at V came to 1 base and at J to 4 bases, leaving 4 bases not matched to a gene. This CDR3 spans 15 amino acids. The CDR3 region is CASSQGLARADTQYF. In DNA form, the CDR3 reads TGTGCCAGCAGCCAAGGACTAGCGAGGGCAGATACGCAGTATTTT.

This clonotype occurred a few times. The chain couples TRBV7-3 to TRBJ1-6; possibly TRBD1 for D (5 bases). The ends were cut back, 1 base at V and 3 bases at J, with 7 bases in the middle. Germline CDR1 reads SGHTA; CDR2 reads FQGTGA. This CDR3 has 15 residues. The CDR3 coding sequence is TGTGCCAGCAGCTTAAACACAGGCTATAATTCACCCCTCCACTTT. The encoded protein is CASSLNTGYNSPLHF.

Turning to this clonotype: A clone one base away is much larger, so this may be a read error. This chain links TRBV3-1 with TRBJ1-2, with TRBD1 matching 10 bases. Trimming cost V 0 bases and J 7 bases; bases outside gene matches: 8. Germline V gene sequence: CDR1 LGHDT, CDR2 YNNKEL (reference sequence). There are 16 residues in the CDR3. The CDR3 DNA is TGTGCCAGCAGCCAAGATTGGGGGGACAGGGGCTGTGGCTACACCTTC. This gives the protein CASSQDWGDRGCGYTF. Supplemented by reference TRBV3-1 and TRBJ1-2, the full variable domain reads DTAVSQTPKYLVTQMGNDKSIKCEQNLGHDTMYWYKQDSKKFLKIMFSYNNKELIINETVPNRFSPKSPDKAHLNLHINSLELGDSAVYFCASSQDWGDRGCGYTFGSGTRLTVV.